The 27 T cell receptor beta chains listed next were all sequenced from one sample in a study of molecular identifiers for immune sequencing clone quantification. A single record per CDR3 protein comes from TCRdb applying MiXCR to the PCR reads. The sample consists of roughly 90,000 distinct CDR3 sequences, around a quarter of them appearing once. The material sequenced was naive CD8+ T cells from blood, with Jurkat cell RNA spiked in. Subset defined: FACS-sorted CD8+CD4-CCR7+CD45RA+ naive T cells. The receptors were sampled from a human donor in good health. Some libraries in this study had Jurkat cell RNA spiked in.

Comments on this clonotype: A much larger clone differs from this one at a single base, so this may be a read error. The chain has TRBV19 and TRBJ2-7, with 9 bases that match TRBD1. The CDR3 totals 14 residues. CDR1 is LNHDA, CDR2 SQIVND, per germline (reference sequence). The CDR3 nucleotides read TGTGCCACCCCAGGGACAGGGAGCGTCTACGGGCAGTACTTC. Protein: CATPGTGSVYGQYF.

This clonotype was seen a handful of times. A much larger clone differs from this one at a single base, so this may be a read error. This sequence joins TRBV7-2 and TRBJ2-3; 7 nucleotides line up with TRBD2. Germline CDR1 and CDR2: SGHTA and FQGNSA. The CDR3 spans 14 residues. In nucleotides, the CDR3 is TGTGCCGGCAGCGCGGGAGCAGTCACAGATACGCAGTATTTT. It encodes CAGSAGAVTDTQYF.

This clonotype was seen ten or more times. V is TRBV5-8 and J is TRBJ1-6, with D uncertain. The germline CDR1 and CDR2 sequences are SGHTS and YDEGEE. CDR3 length equals 15 residues. Trimming removed 4 bases at V and 4 bases at J, with 12 bases between. CDR3 sequence reads: CASSDVAVYNSPLHF. CDR3 bases: TGTGCCAGCAGCGACGTGGCAGTGTATAATTCACCCCTCCACTTT.

This chain connects TRBV10-2 to TRBJ1-3; D may be TRBD1 (6 bases). The V gene lost 3 bases and the J gene lost 0 bases, with 12 bases spanning the gap. The germline gives CDR1 WSHSY, CDR2 SAAADI. There are 16 residues in the CDR3. The CDR3 DNA follows: TGCGCCAGCAGTGATACAGGGATCGTCTCTGGAAACACCATATATTTT. It yields the protein CASSDTGIVSGNTIYF.

This clonotype was picked up many times. This rearrangement joins TRBV4-1 to TRBJ2-2; no clear D gene. The germline V and J ends were trimmed by 0 bases and 7 bases, with 3 bases remaining between them. Germline V CDR1 and CDR2: MGHRA, YSYEKL. The CDR3 is made up of 12 amino acids. DNA for the CDR3: TGCGCCAGCAGCCAAGATTTCGGGGAGCTGTTTTTT. Translation: CASSQDFGELFF.

Ten or more counts support this clonotype. CDR3 sequence: CSARDMRGPRTDTQYF. CDR3 in DNA: TGCAGTGCTAGAGATATGAGGGGGCCTCGCACAGATACGCAGTATTTT. V and J are TRBV20-1 and TRBJ2-3; 7 nucleotides line up with TRBD1. The ends lost 0 bases at V and 1 base at J; junction bases unmatched: 7. This CDR3 has 16 residues. Germline values: CDR1 DFQATT, CDR2 SNEGSKA (reference sequence).

This clonotype occurred many times. J is TRBJ2-3 and V is TRBV20-1; 9 bases align to TRBD2. The length of the CDR3 is 15 residues. The V segment lost 3 bases and the J segment 2 bases; nucleotides outside the gene matches: 6. Germline V CDR1 and CDR2: DFQATT, SNEGSKA (reference sequence). Written as DNA, the CDR3 is TGCAGTGCTAGCCCGACTAGCGGATCCACAGATACGCAGTATTTT. Its protein product is CSASPTSGSTDTQYF.

The J gene is TRBJ2-1, the V gene TRBV7-9; no clear D gene. Trimming removed 6 bases at V and 1 base at J, with 13 bases between. The length of the CDR3 is 15 residues. Germline CDR1 and CDR2: SEHNR and FQNEAQ (reference sequence). The CDR3 nucleotides are TGTGCCAGCAGTCTCCTGGCGGTTTCCTACAATGAGCAGTTCTTC. This encodes CASSLLAVSYNEQFF.

This clonotype was seen only a few times. The chain combines TRBV3-1 with TRBJ1-1, with TRBD1 matching over 12 bases. V shed 1 base, J shed 3 bases, and the junction held 3 bases outside the gene matches. The germline V gene has CDR1 LGHDT and CDR2 YNNKEL (reference sequence). The CDR3 has 16 amino acids. CDR3 protein: CASSQVGTGGDTEAFF. CDR3 bases: TGTGCCAGCAGCCAAGTCGGGACAGGGGGCGACACTGAAGCTTTCTTT.

The J gene is TRBJ2-7, the V gene TRBV6-2 or TRBV6-3; D remains ambiguous. CDR3 length equals 13 residues. Germline V lookup: CDR1 MNHEY, CDR2 SVGEGT. V dropped 3 bases and J dropped 4 bases, with 10 bases sitting between them. The CDR3 reads CASSYGQLYEQYF. The CDR3 DNA follows: TGTGCCAGCAGTTATGGTCAGTTATACGAGCAGTACTTC.

This clonotype was picked up many times. This chain links TRBV7-9 with TRBJ1-1; a possible D gene is TRBD1 (5 bases). V was clipped by 4 bases and J by 3 bases, with 15 bases between them. The CDR3 has 15 residues. Germline CDR1 reads SEHNR; CDR2 reads FQNEAQ (reference sequence). DNA for the CDR3: TGTGCCAGCAGCTCCGCCCTGGGGACGTACACTGAAGCTTTCTTT. Protein sequence: CASSSALGTYTEAFF. Full variable domain (outside the CDR3, taken from reference TRBV7-9 and TRBJ1-1): DTGVSQNPRHKITKRGQNVTFRCDPISEHNRLYWYRQTLGQGPEFLTYFQNEAQLEKSRLLSDRFSAERPKGSFSTLEIQRTEQGDSAMYLCASSSALGTYTEAFFGQGTRLTVV.

At least ten counts were recorded for this clonotype. The CDR3 DNA reads TGTGCCACCAGCAGAGATCATAAGAGCAATCAGCCCCAGCATTTT. Amino acids: CATSRDHKSNQPQHF. J is TRBJ1-5 and V is TRBV15; D gene ambiguous. V lost 0 bases, J lost 1 base, and 7 bases lay in between. The CDR3 length is 15 residues. CDR1 is LNHNV, CDR2 YYDKDF, per germline (reference sequence). The full variable domain, completed using reference TRBV15 and TRBJ1-5, is DAMVIQNPRYQVTQFGKPVTLSCSQTLNHNVMYWYQQKSSQAPKLLFHYYDKDFNNEADTPDNFQSRRPNTSFCFLDIRSPGLGDTAMYLCATSRDHKSNQPQHFGDGTRLSIL.

Note on this clonotype: Sequence at one end of the junction differs from germline and may be a read error. The chain carries TRBV19 and TRBJ1-2, with a weak D call TRBD1 (5 bases). Looked up from germline, CDR1 is LNHDA and CDR2 is SQIVND (reference sequence). This CDR3 is built from 13 residues. The CDR3 DNA reads TGTGTCAGTAGGGCCAGGGTGGACTATGGCAACACCTTC. It is translated as CVSRARVDYGNTF. The full variable domain, with the rest looked up from reference TRBV19 and TRBJ1-2, is DGGITQSPKYLFRKEGQNVTLSCEQNLNHDAMYWYRQDPGQGLRLIYYSQIVNDFQKGDIAEGYSVSREKKESFPLTVTSAQKNPTAFYLCVSRARVDYGNTFGSGTRLTVV.

This clonotype was detected a few times. The chain links TRBV2 to TRBJ2-7, with 11 nucleotides matching TRBD2. The junction had 11 bases not matched to a gene; V was cut back by 5 bases and J by 5 bases. Germline V gene data show CDR1 as SNHLY and CDR2 as FYNNEI. The CDR3 has 16 residues. In DNA, the CDR3 is TGTGCCAGCAGTCAATCACTAGCGGGGGCCCACCACGAGCAGTACTTC. Its translation: CASSQSLAGAHHEQYF.

Notes on this clonotype: A single base separates this from a much larger clone, so it may be a read error. The chain links TRBV29-1 to TRBJ2-2; 7 nucleotides match TRBD2. With V trimmed by 5 bases and J by 3 bases, 6 bases remained unmatched. CDR1 is SQVTM and CDR2 is ANQGSEA in the germline V gene. CDR3 length: 14 residues. The CDR3 coding sequence is TGCAGCGTTCCGCAAAGCGGGGACACCGGGGAGCTGTTTTTT. Translated, it gives CSVPQSGDTGELFF.

This clonotype showed up many times. The gene calls are TRBV6-5 and TRBJ2-2; D call uncertain. The germline V gene encodes CDR1 MNHEY and CDR2 SVGAGI. Trimming stripped 0 bases from V and 4 bases from J, with 6 bases between. There are 14 residues in the CDR3. The CDR3 sequence: CASSYSISTGELFF. The CDR3 DNA reads TGTGCCAGCAGTTACTCGATTTCCACCGGGGAGCTGTTTTTT.

This clonotype came up a few times. The chain is built from TRBV13 and TRBJ2-2, with 8 bases lining up with TRBD1. CDR1 and CDR2 from the germline V gene are PRHDT and FYEKMQ (reference sequence). The length of the CDR3 is 17 residues. V trimming: 4 bases; J trimming: 5 bases; junction bases outside the gene matches: 12. The CDR3 DNA sequence: TGTGCCAGCAGCTCAAGCAGGGGGCTATTGGAGACCGGGGAGCTGTTTTTT. Residues: CASSSSRGLLETGELFF.

This clonotype turned up a few times. The rearrangement links TRBV13 to TRBJ2-1; D perhaps matches TRBD2 (6 bases). Per germline, CDR1 PRHDT and CDR2 FYEKMQ (reference sequence). This CDR3 spans 12 amino acids. V shed 5 bases and J shed 10 bases, with 12 bases lying between them. Here the CDR3 DNA reads TGTGCCAGCAGCCCGGGACTGAGCGAGCAGTTCTTC. Its translation is CASSPGLSEQFF.

This clonotype is medium-sized within its sample. V is TRBV29-1 and J is TRBJ2-3; 9 bases line up with TRBD2. Trimming at V came to 0 bases and at J to 5 bases, leaving 6 bases not matched to a gene. The germline gives CDR1 SQVTM, CDR2 ANQGSEA. CDR3 length: 15 residues. The CDR3 spells CSVEDYSGRVDTQYF. The CDR3, as DNA: TGCAGCGTTGAAGACTATAGCGGGAGAGTAGATACGCAGTATTTT.

This clonotype was counted between two and nine times. This chain links TRBV7-9 with TRBJ2-2; possibly TRBD1 for D (6 bases). Trimming shortened V by 2 bases and J by 3 bases, and 10 bases separated the two germline ends. From germline, CDR1 is SEHNR and CDR2 FQNEAQ (reference sequence). The CDR3 spans 15 residues. The CDR3: CASSLFQGYTGELFF. The DNA for the CDR3 is TGTGCCAGCAGCTTATTTCAGGGGTACACCGGGGAGCTGTTTTTT.

This rearrangement joins TRBV30 to TRBJ1-1; D gene uncertain. Germline CDR1 is GTSNPN and CDR2 is SVGIG (reference sequence). Trimming pared 0 bases from V and 3 bases from J, leaving 11 bases between. The CDR3 extends over 14 amino acids. CDR3 in DNA: TGTGCCTGGAGTGTCGGAGTTTCGGACACTGAAGCTTTCTTT. It encodes CAWSVGVSDTEAFF.

As to this clonotype: A read error is possible here, since a much larger clone lies one base away. The chain uses TRBV4-3 and TRBJ1-1; D gene uncertain. Germline-derived CDR1 and CDR2 are LGHNA and YSLEER. The CDR3 loop spans 17 amino acids. V was shortened by 0 bases and J by 6 bases, with 20 bases between the two germline ends. CDR3 region: CASSQEFSTSFVAEAFF. CDR3 bases: TGCGCCAGCAGCCAAGAATTTTCGACCAGCTTTGTAGCTGAAGCTTTCTTT.

In this sample, this clonotype turned up many times. This chain uses TRBV7-9 with TRBJ2-3; D is uncertain. CDR1 is SEHNR, CDR2 FQNEAQ, per germline (reference sequence). The CDR3 has 13 residues. The V end lost 7 bases, the J end lost 3 bases, and 11 bases lay between the germline ends. The CDR3 DNA follows: TGTGCCAGCACCATATTTCGGACAGATACGCAGTATTTT. Its translation: CASTIFRTDTQYF.

The chain employs TRBV5-4 and TRBJ2-2, with unresolved D. The CDR3 is 14 amino acids. V dropped 2 bases and J dropped 4 bases, with 9 bases sitting between them. CDR1 and CDR2 from the germline V gene are SGHNT and YYREEE (reference sequence). The CDR3 nucleotides read TGTGCCAGCAGCTTAGGACCCGGCACCGGGGAGCTGTTTTTT. As protein: CASSLGPGTGELFF.

Only one count was recorded for this clonotype. A much larger clone differs from this one at a single base, so this may be a read error. The genes are TRBV29-1 and TRBJ1-1; TRBD1 is a possible D gene (5 bases). The CDR3 runs to 13 residues. In germline, CDR1 is SQVTM, CDR2 ANQGSEA. This chain's CDR3 is CSVTGPDDTEALF. The CDR3 DNA reads as TGCAGCGTCACGGGACCGGACGACACTGAAGCTCTCTTT.

This clonotype was observed at least ten times. The V and J genes are TRBV6-2 or TRBV6-3 and TRBJ2-4; D gene uncertain. V was cut by 0 bases and J by 3 bases, with 12 bases left in between. Germline loops: CDR1 MNHEY, CDR2 SVGEGT. CDR3 length: 16 residues. Here the CDR3 DNA reads TGTGCCAGCAGTTACTCGATTTCCGACCTCAAAAACATTCAGTACTTC. The encoded protein is CASSYSISDLKNIQYF.

This clonotype was recorded at least ten times. The V and J genes are TRBV4-1 and TRBJ2-7; D is uncertain. The V gene's germline CDR1 is MGHRA and CDR2 YSYEKL. V was trimmed by 3 bases and J by 2 bases, leaving 11 bases between them. The CDR3 has 14 residues. The CDR3 spells CASSQGSGTYEQYF. The CDR3 nucleotides read TGCGCCAGCAGCCAGGGGTCGGGTACCTACGAGCAGTACTTC.